This T cell receptor beta chain was captured by sequencing in a study of monozygotic twins with inflammatory bowel disease. CDR1 is SEHNR and CDR2 is FQNEAQ in the germline V gene (reference sequence). This CDR3 is 13 amino acids long. With respect to this clonotype: Its cognate antigen is unknown.

Whole blood served as the source of total RNA, and no T cell sorting took place. Template switching incorporated UMIs with a 6-nucleotide sample barcode. Two rounds of nested PCR, of roughly 15 and 9 cycles, were run on TCRalpha and TCRbeta cDNA. Each CDR3 protein gets one entry in TCRdb, which reprocessed the 5' RACE reads and gives no DNA. Across tens of thousands of distinct CDR3 sequences, the top ten clones capture less than 8% of the sample. General study results and limits: A single strong IBD-associated signal or clonotype was not supported by the findings.

The sequenced material came from blood. The V call is TRBV7-9, the J call TRBJ1-2. This TCR was recovered from a human donor with ulcerative colitis or Crohn's disease, or a healthy co-twin of an affected twin (not recorded which). The CDR3 loop is CASSSTDNYGYTF.